This TCR beta chain was identified in a study of blood T cell repertoires in COVID-19. Study overall: Acute and convalescent COVID-19 specimens originated in the United States, Italy and Spain. PBMCs, B-cell-depleted T cells, or T cells provided the cDNA or gDNA that made up the material.

Methods used by the authors: Reference gene primers were amplified, and this amplification served to estimate nucleated cell counts. Libraries were prepared by immunoSEQ multiplex PCR; TCRdb keeps only in-frame clonotypes and omits some of them. V, J and clone size are those of that table, while D and trimming were read from the DNA. Of over 200,000 clones detected, over 75% appear once; the ten largest clones hold roughly 2%. The germline V and J ends were trimmed by 5 bases and 0 bases, with 11 bases remaining between them. The CDR3 has 14 residues. Germline V gene sequence: CDR1 GTSNPN, CDR2 SVGIG (reference sequence).

The chain links TRBV30 to TRBJ1-3, with a tentative D call TRBD1 (5 bases). Sample: peripheral blood. This sequence originates from a man in his forties with active or convalescent COVID-19. DNA for the CDR3: TGTGCCTGGTCCAACAGGCTCTCTGGAAACACCATATATTTT. It translates to CAWSNRLSGNTIYF.